These 3 T cell receptor beta chains share one sample of origin, sequenced in a study of blood T cell repertoires in COVID-19. Repertoires were generated with immunoSEQ multiplex PCR, while TCRdb's copy carries only in-frame clones and drops some. Of 31,000 or so clones listed, roughly 89% were seen once; the top ten hold 25% to 30%. Material: peripheral blood. The source is an older man with acute or convalescent COVID-19.

This clone was seen more than once but under ten times. The V call is TRBV5-6, the J call TRBJ2-7; a weak D match, TRBD2 (5 bases). Trimming left V 2 bases short and J 3 bases short, with 15 bases between. This CDR3 contains 15 residues. Germline V lookup: CDR1 SGHDT, CDR2 YYEEEE. The CDR3 DNA is TGTGCCAGCAGCTTAAGGTTTATGAGGGACTACGAGCAGTACTTC. This gives the protein CASSLRFMRDYEQYF.

The chain combines TRBV6-5 with TRBJ2-7; 9 positions agree with TRBD1. The CDR3 has 13 amino acids. The J segment lost 3 bases and the V segment lost 10 bases, leaving 7 bases of the junction unmatched. Germline V gene lookup returns CDR1 MNHEY and CDR2 SVGAGI. The CDR3 region is CATQGQGGYEQYF. Written as DNA, the CDR3 is TGTGCCACCCAGGGACAGGGAGGCTACGAGCAGTACTTC.

The count of this clone is one. The gene calls are TRBV2 and TRBJ1-5; TRBD1 is a possible D gene (6 bases). The CDR3 runs 15 residues. Germline V gene sequence: CDR1 SNHLY, CDR2 FYNNEI. V was pared by 2 bases and J by 3 bases, with 11 bases between. CDR3 coding DNA: TGTGCCAGCAGTGAAACAGGACAGTACAATCAGCCCCAGCATTTT. Protein product: CASSETGQYNQPQHF. Variable domain in full (rest from reference TRBV2 and TRBJ1-5): EPEVTQTPSHQVTQMGQEVILRCVPISNHLYFYWYRQILGQKVEFLVSFYNNEISEKSEIFDDQFSVERPDGSNFTLKIRSTKLEDSAMYFCASSETGQYNQPQHFGDGTRLSIL.